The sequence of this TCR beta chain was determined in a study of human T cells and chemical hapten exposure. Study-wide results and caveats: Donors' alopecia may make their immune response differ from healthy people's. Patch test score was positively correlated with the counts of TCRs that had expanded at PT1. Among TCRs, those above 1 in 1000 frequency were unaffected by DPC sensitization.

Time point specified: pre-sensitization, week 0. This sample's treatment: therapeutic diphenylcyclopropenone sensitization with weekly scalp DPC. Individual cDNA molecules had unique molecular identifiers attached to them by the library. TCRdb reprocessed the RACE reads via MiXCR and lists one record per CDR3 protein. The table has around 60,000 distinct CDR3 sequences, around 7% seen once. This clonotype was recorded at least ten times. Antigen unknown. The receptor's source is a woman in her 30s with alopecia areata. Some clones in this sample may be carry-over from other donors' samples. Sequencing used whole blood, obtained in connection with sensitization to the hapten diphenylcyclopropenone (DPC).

The CDR3 sequence: CASMGRTTDTQYF. The CDR3 coding sequence is TGTGCCAGCATGGGGCGTACCACAGATACGCAGTATTTT. The chain combines TRBV6-6 with TRBJ2-3; maybe TRBD1 (5 bases). Deletions cut 7 bases from V and 2 bases from J, with 10 bases between. Germline lookup yields CDR1 MNHNY and CDR2 SVGAGI (reference sequence). This CDR3 region has 13 residues.